This T cell receptor beta chain was observed in a study of Tregs in tolerant kidney transplant recipients. Measured with immunoSEQ multiplex PCR; TCRdb has only the in-frame clones, and not every one. This sample's table reports more than 45,000 clones. Study findings and constraints: Biological reproducibility was not directly addressed in this study.

Turning to this clone: Its antigen is not known. The read comes to an end 3 residues before the CDR3 does, leaving the germline J gene to fill in the end.

Germline values: CDR1 SNHLY, CDR2 FYNNEI. With 6 bases removed from V and 1 base from J, the gap between germline ends came to 6 bases. The CDR3 contains 12 residues. Here the sequenced sample was CD4+ T cells from blood, taken before the transplant. This clonotype originated in a human donor who received a combined kidney and bone marrow transplant. This chain links TRBV2 with TRBJ2-5, with D possibly matching TRBD2 (5 bases). The CDR3 DNA, read in part, is TGTGCCAGCAGCCGGGGCCAAGAGACC. Translation: CASSRGQET. The entire CDR3 protein reads CASSRGQETQYF.